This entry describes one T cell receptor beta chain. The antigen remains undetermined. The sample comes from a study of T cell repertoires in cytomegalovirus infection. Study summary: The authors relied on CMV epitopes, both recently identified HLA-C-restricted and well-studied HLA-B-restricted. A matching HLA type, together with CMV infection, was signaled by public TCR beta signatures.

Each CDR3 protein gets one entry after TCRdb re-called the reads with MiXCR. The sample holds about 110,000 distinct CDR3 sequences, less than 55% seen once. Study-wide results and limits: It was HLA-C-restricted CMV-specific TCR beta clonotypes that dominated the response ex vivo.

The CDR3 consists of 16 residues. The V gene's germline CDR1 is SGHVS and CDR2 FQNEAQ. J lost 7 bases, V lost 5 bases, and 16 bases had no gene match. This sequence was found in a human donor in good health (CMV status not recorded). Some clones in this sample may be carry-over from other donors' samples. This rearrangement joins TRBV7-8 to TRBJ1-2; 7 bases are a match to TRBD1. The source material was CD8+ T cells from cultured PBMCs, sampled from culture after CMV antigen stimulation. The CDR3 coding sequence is TGTGCCAGCAGCCCCACTCCCGGGACAGCCTCTATTGGCTACACCTTC. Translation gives CASSPTPGTASIGYTF.